Each of the 3 T cell receptor beta chains below was sequenced from the same sample in a study of Graves' ophthalmopathy and Graves' hyperthyroidism. RNA transcripts were the template, and TCR beta CDR3 regions were amplified from them. HTBI-primed first-round RT-PCR preceded second-round multiplex PCR. Via MiXCR, TCRdb re-called the multiplex PCR reads, giving one row per CDR3 protein. The sample has about 620,000 distinct CDR3 sequences, about a fifth seen once. Sequencing was performed on peripheral blood. These receptors all stem from a young woman with stable Graves' hyperthyroidism. Some clones in this sample may be carry-over from other donors' samples.

V and J are TRBV7-8 and TRBJ1-1; D is uncertain. The CDR3 runs to 12 residues. Germline CDR1 and CDR2: SGHVS and FQNEAQ. Trimming pared 4 bases from V and 8 bases from J, leaving 11 bases between. CDR3 sequence (DNA): TGTGCCAGCAGCTCCCAGCAGGCCGAAGCTTTCTTT. Translated: CASSSQQAEAFF.

The chain uses TRBV28 and TRBJ1-1; no clear D. CDR3 size: 13 residues. V shed 2 bases and J shed 4 bases, with 8 bases lying between them. CDR1 MDHEN and CDR2 SYDVKM come from the germline V gene. The CDR3 nucleotides read TGTGCCAGCAGTTTAAGCCTGATCACTGAAGCTTTCTTT. Translation gives CASSLSLITEAFF.

This chain connects TRBV2 to TRBJ1-2, with no clear D. CDR1 is SNHLY, CDR2 FYNNEI, per germline. CDR3 length: 14 residues. V was shortened by 3 bases and J by 11 bases, with 19 bases between the two germline ends. The CDR3, as DNA: TGTGCCAGCAGTGACCTCATAGGGTCAGGTGGATACACCTTC. It encodes CASSDLIGSGGYTF.